This TCR beta chain was retrieved from a study of blood T cell repertoires in COVID-19. Study details: Sources were T cells, B-cell-depleted T cells, or PBMCs; the material itself was cDNA or gDNA.

The CDR3 is 15 amino acids. The germline CDR1 and CDR2 sequences are GTSNPN and SVGIG (reference sequence). V was clipped by 4 bases and J by 0 bases; unmatched bases: 8. TCRdb's copy holds only in-frame clones and misses some; the assay was immunoSEQ multiplex PCR. This repertoire shows around 99,000 clones, approximately 81% found once; its top ten account for over 4%. V and J are TRBV30 and TRBJ1-1, with 7 nucleotides matching TRBD1. What was sequenced was peripheral blood. The TCR originated in a human donor in a cohort sampled during active COVID-19. CDR3 in amino acids: CAWTAGGQMNTEAFF. The CDR3 DNA reads as TGTGCCTGGACCGCCGGGGGACAGATGAACACTGAAGCTTTCTTT.